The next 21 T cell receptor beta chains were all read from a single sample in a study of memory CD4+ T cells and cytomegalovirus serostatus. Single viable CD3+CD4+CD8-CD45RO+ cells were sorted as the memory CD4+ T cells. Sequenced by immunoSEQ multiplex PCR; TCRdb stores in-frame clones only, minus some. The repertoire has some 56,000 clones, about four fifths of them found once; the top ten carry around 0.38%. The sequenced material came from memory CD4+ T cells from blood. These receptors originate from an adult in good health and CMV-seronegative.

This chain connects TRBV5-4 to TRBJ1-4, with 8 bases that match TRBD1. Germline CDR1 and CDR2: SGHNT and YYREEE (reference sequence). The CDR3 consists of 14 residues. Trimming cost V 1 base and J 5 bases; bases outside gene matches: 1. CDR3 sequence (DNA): TGTGCCAGCAGCTTGAGGGACAGGAATGAAAAACTGTTTTTT. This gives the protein CASSLRDRNEKLFF.

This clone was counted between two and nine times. The CDR3 region is CAWSIDGQPQHF. The CDR3 bases are TGTGCCTGGAGCATCGACGGCCAGCCCCAGCATTTT. The chain carries TRBV30 and TRBJ1-5; D ambiguous. Trimming pared 3 bases from V and 7 bases from J, leaving 10 bases between. CDR1 is GTSNPN and CDR2 is SVGIG in the germline V gene (reference sequence). The CDR3 sequence is 12 residues long.

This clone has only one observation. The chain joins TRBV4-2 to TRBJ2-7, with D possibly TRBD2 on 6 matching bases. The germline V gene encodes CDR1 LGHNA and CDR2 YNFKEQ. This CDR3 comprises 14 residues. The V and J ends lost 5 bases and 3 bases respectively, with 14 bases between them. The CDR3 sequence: CASSSRGEFYEQYF. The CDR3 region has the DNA TGTGCCAGCAGCTCCCGCGGGGAATTCTACGAGCAGTACTTC.

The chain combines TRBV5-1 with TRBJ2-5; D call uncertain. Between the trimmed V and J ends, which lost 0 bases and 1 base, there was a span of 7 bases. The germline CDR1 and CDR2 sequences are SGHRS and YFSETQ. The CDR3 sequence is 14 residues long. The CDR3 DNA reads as TGCGCCAGCAGCTTGGATCCTGGCCAAGAGACCCAGTACTTC. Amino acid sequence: CASSLDPGQETQYF. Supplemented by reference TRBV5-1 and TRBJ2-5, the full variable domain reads KAGVTQTPRYLIKTRGQQVTLSCSPISGHRSVSWYQQTPGQGLQFLFEYFSETQRNKGNFPGRFSGRQFSNSRSEMNVSTLELGDSALYLCASSLDPGQETQYFGPGTRLLVL.

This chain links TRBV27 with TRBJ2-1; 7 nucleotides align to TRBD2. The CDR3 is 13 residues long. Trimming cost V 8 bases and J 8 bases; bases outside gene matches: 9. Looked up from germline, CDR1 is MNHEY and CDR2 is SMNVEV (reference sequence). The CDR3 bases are TGTGCCAGCCAAGCGGGAAGCATGCATGAGCAGTTCTTC. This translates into CASQAGSMHEQFF.

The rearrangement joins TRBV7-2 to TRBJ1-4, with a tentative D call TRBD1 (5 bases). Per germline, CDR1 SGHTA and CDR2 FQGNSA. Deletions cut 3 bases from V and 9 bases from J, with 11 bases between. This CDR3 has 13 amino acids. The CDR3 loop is CASSLEAGQKLFF. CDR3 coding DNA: TGTGCCAGCAGCTTGGAGGCAGGGCAAAAACTGTTTTTT.

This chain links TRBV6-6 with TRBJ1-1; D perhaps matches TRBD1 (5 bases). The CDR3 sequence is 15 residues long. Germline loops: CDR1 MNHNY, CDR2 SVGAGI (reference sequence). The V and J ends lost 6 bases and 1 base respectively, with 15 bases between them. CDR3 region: CASSTLGVGNTEAFF. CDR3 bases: TGTGCCAGCAGCACCTTAGGGGTAGGGAACACTGAAGCTTTCTTT.

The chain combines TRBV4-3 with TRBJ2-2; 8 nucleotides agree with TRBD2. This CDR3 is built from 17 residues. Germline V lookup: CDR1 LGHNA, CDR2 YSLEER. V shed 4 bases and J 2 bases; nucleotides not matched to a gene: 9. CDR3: CASSRFSGGLNTGELFF. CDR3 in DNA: TGCGCCAGCAGCCGATTTTCGGGGGGGCTCAACACCGGGGAGCTGTTTTTT.

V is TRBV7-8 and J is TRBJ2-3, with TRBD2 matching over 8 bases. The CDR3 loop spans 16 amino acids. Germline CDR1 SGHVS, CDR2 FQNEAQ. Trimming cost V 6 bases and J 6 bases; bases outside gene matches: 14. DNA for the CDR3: TGTGCCAGCAGGCCGGTCCGCGGCGGGGGGACGGATACGCAGTATTTT. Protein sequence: CASRPVRGGGTDTQYF.

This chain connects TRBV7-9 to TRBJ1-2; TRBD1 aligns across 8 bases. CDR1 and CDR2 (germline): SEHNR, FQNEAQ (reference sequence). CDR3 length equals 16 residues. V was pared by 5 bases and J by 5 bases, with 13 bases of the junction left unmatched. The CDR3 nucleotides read TGTGCCAGCAGCCCTCAAGGACAGGGCGGACTTTATGGCTACACCTTC. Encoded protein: CASSPQGQGGLYGYTF.

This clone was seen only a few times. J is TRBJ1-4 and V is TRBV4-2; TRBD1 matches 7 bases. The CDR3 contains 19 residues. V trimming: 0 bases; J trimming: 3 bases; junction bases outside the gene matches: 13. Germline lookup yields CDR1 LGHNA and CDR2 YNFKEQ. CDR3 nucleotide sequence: TGTGCCAGCAGCCAAGATCTCTGGGCAGGGGGAAATGCTAATGAAAAACTGTTTTTT. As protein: CASSQDLWAGGNANEKLFF.

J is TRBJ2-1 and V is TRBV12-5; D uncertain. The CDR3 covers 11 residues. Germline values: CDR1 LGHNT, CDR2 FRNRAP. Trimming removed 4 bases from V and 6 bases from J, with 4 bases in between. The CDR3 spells CASGSLNEQFF. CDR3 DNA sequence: TGTGCTAGTGGTTCCCTCAATGAGCAGTTCTTC. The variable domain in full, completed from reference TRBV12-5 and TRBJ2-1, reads DARVTQTPRHKVTEMGQEVTMRCQPILGHNTVFWYRQTMMQGLELLAYFRNRAPLDDSGMPKDRFSAEMPDATLATLKIQPSEPRDSAVYFCASGSLNEQFFGPGTRLTVL.

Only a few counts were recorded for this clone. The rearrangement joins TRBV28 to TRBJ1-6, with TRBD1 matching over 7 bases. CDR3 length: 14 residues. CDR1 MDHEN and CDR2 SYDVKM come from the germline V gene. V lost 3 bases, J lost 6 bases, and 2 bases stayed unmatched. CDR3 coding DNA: TGTGCCAGCAGTTTCCCAGGGGGTAATTCACCCCTCCACTTT. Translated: CASSFPGGNSPLHF.

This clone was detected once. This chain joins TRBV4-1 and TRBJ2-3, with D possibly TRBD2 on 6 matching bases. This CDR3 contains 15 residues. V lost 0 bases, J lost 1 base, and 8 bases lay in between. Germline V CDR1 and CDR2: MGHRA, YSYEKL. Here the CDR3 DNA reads TGCGCCAGCAGCCAAGAGGAGCGGGGCACAGATACGCAGTATTTT. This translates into CASSQEERGTDTQYF.

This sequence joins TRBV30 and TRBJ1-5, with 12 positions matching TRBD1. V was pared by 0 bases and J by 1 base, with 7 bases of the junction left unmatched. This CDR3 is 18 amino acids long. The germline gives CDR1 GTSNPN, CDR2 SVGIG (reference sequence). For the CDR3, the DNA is TGTGCCTGGAGTGTAGGGACAGGGGGCGCGGGGAGCAATCAGCCCCAGCATTTT. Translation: CAWSVGTGGAGSNQPQHF.

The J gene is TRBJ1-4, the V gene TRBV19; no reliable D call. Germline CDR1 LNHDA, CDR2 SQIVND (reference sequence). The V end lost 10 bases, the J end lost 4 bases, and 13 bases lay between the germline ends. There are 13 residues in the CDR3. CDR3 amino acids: CATRPGFNEKLFF. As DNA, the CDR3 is TGTGCCACCCGGCCTGGCTTTAATGAAAAACTGTTTTTT.

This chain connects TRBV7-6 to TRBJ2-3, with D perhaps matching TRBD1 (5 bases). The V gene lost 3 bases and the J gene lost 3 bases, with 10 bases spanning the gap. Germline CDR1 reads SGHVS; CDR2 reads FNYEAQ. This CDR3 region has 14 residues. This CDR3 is CASSFQGMTDTQYF. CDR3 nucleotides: TGTGCCAGCAGCTTTCAGGGTATGACAGATACGCAGTATTTT.

CDR3: CASSLNRVGGTDTQYF. The CDR3 DNA reads TGTGCCAGCAGCCTAAATAGGGTGGGGGGCACAGATACGCAGTATTTT. The chain is built from TRBV5-4 and TRBJ2-3; D may correspond to TRBD1 or TRBD2 (5 bases each). CDR1 SGHNT and CDR2 YYREEE come from the germline V gene (reference sequence). Trimming removed 4 bases from V and 1 base from J, with 16 bases in between. This CDR3 region has 16 residues.

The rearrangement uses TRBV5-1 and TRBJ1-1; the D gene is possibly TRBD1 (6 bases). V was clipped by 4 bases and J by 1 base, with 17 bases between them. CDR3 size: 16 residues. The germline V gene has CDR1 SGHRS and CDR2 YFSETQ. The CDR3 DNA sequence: TGCGCCAGCAGCAACCCGGAGGGGGGCGGGAACACTGAAGCTTTCTTT. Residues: CASSNPEGGGNTEAFF.

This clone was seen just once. The CDR3 is CASGPGTGRFQPQHF. The CDR3 DNA reads as TGTGCCAGCGGCCCCGGGACAGGGAGATTTCAGCCCCAGCATTTT. This chain uses TRBV11-2 with TRBJ1-5, with 9 bases that match TRBD1. Looked up from germline, CDR1 is SGHAT and CDR2 is FQNNGV. The CDR3 has 15 residues. With V trimmed by 8 bases and J by 6 bases, 11 bases remained unmatched.

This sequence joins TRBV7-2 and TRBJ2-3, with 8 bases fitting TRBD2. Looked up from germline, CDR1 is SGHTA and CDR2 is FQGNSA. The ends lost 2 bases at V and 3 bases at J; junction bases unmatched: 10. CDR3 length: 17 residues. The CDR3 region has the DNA TGTGCCAGCAGCTTACCTCCGGGACTAGGGGTGACAGATACGCAGTATTTT. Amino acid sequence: CASSLPPGLGVTDTQYF.